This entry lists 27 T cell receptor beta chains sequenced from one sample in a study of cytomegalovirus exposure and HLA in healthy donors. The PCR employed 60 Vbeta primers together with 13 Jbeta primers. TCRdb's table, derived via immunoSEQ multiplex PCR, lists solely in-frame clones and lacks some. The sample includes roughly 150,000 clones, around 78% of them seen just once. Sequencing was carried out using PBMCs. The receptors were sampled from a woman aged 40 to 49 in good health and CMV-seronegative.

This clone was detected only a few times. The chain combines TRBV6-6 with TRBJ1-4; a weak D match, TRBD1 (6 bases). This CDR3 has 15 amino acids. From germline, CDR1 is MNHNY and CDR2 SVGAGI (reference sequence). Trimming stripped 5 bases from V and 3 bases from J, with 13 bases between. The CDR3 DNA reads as TGTGCCAGCAGTGATAACAGGGTAGCTAATGAAAAACTGTTTTTT. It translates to CASSDNRVANEKLFF.

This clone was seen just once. The CDR3 nucleotides read TGCGCCAGCAGCCCCGGGACAGGGTTGGGAGAGACCCAGTACTTC. As protein: CASSPGTGLGETQYF. The J gene is TRBJ2-5, the V gene TRBV5-1; 9 nucleotides line up with TRBD1. The trim removed 4 bases at V and 4 bases at J, leaving 8 bases unmatched. The CDR3 is 15 residues long. Germline V lookup: CDR1 SGHRS, CDR2 YFSETQ.

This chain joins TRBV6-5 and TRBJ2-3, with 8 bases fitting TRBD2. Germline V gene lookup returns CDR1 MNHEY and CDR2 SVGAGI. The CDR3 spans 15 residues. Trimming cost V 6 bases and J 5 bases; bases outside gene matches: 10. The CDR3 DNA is TGTGCCAGCAGAGCCGGGACTAGTGCCATAGATACGCAGTATTTT. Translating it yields CASRAGTSAIDTQYF.

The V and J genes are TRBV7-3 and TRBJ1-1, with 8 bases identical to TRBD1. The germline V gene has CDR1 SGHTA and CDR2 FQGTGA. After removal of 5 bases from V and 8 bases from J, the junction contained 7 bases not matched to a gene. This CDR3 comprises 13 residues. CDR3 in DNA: TGTGCCAGCAGCGGACAGGGAGTGGGGGAAGCTTTCTTT. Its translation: CASSGQGVGEAFF.

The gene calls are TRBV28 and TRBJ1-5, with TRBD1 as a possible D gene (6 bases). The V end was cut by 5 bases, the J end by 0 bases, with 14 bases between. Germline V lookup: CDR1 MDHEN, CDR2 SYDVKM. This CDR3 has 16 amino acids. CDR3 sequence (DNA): TGTGCCAGCAGTGCGGACAGAGATGCTAGCAATCAGCCCCAGCATTTT. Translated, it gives CASSADRDASNQPQHF.

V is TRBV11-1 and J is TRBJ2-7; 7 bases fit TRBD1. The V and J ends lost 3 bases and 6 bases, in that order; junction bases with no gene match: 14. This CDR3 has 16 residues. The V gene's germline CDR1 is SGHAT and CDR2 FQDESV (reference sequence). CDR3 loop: CASSFGTDVGVGEQYF. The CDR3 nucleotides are TGTGCCAGCAGCTTCGGGACAGACGTAGGGGTTGGCGAGCAGTACTTC.

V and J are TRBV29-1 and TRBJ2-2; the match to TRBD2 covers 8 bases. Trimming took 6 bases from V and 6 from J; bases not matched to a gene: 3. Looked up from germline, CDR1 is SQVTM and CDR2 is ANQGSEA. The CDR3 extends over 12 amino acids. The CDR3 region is CSVNSGAGELFF. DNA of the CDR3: TGCAGCGTAAATAGCGGGGCCGGGGAGCTGTTTTTT.

Here the CDR3 reads CASMDYGRGSYNEQFF. The CDR3 DNA is TGTGCCAGCATGGATTATGGGCGGGGCTCCTACAATGAGCAGTTCTTC. This chain joins TRBV25-1 and TRBJ2-1; D is possibly TRBD2 (6 bases). CDR1 is MGHDK and CDR2 is SYGVNS in the germline V gene. V dropped 7 bases and J dropped 0 bases, with 16 bases sitting between them. This CDR3 has 16 amino acids.

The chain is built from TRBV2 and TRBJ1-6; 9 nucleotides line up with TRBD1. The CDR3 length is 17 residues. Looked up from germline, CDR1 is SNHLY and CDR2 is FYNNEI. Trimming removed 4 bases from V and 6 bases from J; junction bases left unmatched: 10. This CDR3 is CASSVTGGNVGNSPLHF. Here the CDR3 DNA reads TGTGCCAGCAGTGTGACAGGGGGAAACGTGGGTAATTCACCCCTCCACTTT.

The CDR3 spells CASPRGTDTNTEAFF. CDR3 in DNA: TGTGCCAGCCCCCGCGGGACAGATACGAACACTGAAGCTTTCTTT. The rearrangement links TRBV28 to TRBJ1-1, with 7 bases matching TRBD1. V shed 8 bases, J shed 1 base, and the junction held 10 bases outside the gene matches. CDR3 length equals 15 residues. Germline V gene data show CDR1 as MDHEN and CDR2 as SYDVKM.

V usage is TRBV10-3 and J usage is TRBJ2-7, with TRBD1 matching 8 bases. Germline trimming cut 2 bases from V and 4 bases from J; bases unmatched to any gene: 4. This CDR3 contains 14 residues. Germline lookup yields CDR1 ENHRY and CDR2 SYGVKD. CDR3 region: CAISEGRGQYEQYF. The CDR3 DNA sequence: TGTGCCATCAGTGAGGGCAGGGGGCAATACGAGCAGTACTTC.

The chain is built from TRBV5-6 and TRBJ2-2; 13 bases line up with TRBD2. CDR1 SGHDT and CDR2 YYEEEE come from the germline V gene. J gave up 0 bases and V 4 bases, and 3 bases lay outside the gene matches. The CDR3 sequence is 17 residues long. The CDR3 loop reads CASSDGTSGTNTGELFF. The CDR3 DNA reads TGTGCCAGCAGCGATGGGACTAGCGGGACGAACACCGGGGAGCTGTTTTTT.

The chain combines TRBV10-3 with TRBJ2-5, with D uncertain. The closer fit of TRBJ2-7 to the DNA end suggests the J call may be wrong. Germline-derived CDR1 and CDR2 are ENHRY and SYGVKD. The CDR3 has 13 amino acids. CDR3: CAISVRLENEQYF. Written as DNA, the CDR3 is TGTGCCATCAGTGTGAGGCTAGAAAACGAGCAGTACTTC.

CDR3 nucleotide sequence: TGCAGCGTTGCTTACAATGAGCAGTTCTTC. The encoded protein is CSVAYNEQFF. This chain joins TRBV29-1 and TRBJ2-1; D uncertain. The CDR3 extends over 10 amino acids. CDR1 is SQVTM and CDR2 is ANQGSEA in the germline V gene. V shed 4 bases and J shed 4 bases, with 2 bases lying between them.

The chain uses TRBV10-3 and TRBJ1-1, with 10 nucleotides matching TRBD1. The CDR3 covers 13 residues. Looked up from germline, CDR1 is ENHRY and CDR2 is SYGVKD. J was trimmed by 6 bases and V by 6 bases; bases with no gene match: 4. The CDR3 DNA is TGTGCCATCAGAACGACAGGGGGCTCTGAAGCTTTCTTT. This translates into CAIRTTGGSEAFF.

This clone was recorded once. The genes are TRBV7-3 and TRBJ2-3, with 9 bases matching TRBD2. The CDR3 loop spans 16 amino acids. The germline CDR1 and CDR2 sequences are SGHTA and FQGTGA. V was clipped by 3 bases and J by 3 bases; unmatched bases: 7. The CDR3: CASSFSGSGGTDTQYF. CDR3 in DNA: TGTGCCAGCAGCTTTAGCGGGAGCGGGGGGACAGATACGCAGTATTTT.

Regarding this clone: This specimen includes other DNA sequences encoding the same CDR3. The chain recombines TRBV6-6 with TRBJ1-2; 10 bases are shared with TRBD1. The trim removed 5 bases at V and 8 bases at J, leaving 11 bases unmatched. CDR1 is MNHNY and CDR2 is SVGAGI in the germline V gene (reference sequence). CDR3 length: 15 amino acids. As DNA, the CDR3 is TGTGCCAGCAGTCAAGAGGGACAGGGGTCGGGAGGCTACACCTTC. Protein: CASSQEGQGSGGYTF.

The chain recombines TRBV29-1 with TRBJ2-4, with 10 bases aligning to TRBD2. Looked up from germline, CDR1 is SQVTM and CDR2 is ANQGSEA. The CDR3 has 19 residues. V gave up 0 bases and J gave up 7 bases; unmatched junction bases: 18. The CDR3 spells CSVEDPSTASGSDGNIQYF. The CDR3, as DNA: TGCAGCGTTGAAGACCCCTCAACCGCTAGCGGGAGTGATGGGAACATTCAGTACTTC. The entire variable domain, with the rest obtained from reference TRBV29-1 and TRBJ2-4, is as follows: SAVISQKPSRDICQRGTSLTIQCQVDSQVTMMFWYRQQPGQSLTLIATANQGSEATYESGFVIDKFPISRPNLTFSTLTVSNMSPEDSSIYLCSVEDPSTASGSDGNIQYFGAGTRLSVL.

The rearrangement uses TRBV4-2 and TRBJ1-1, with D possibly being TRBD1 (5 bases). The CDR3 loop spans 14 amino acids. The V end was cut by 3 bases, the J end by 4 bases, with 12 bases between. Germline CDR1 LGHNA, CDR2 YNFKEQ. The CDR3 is CASSQQKQGTEAFF. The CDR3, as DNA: TGTGCCAGCAGCCAGCAAAAGCAGGGCACTGAAGCTTTCTTT.

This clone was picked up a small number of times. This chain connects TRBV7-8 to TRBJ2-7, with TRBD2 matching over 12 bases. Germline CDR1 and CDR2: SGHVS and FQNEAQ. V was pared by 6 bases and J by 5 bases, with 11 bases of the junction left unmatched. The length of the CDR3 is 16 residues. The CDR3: CASRPTLAGGGNEQYF. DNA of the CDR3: TGTGCCAGCAGGCCTACACTAGCGGGAGGAGGCAACGAGCAGTACTTC.

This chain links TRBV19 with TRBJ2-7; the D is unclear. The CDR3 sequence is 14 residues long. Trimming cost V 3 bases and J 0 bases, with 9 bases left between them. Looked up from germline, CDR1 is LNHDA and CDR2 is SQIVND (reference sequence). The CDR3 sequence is CASSISASSYEQYF. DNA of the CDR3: TGTGCCAGTAGTATCAGTGCCAGCTCCTACGAGCAGTACTTC.

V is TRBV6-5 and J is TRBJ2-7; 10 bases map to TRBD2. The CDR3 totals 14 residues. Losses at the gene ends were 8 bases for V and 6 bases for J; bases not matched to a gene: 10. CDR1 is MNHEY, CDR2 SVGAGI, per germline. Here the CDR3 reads CASSVAGGSTEQYF. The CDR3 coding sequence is TGTGCCAGCTCCGTAGCGGGAGGCTCAACCGAGCAGTACTTC.

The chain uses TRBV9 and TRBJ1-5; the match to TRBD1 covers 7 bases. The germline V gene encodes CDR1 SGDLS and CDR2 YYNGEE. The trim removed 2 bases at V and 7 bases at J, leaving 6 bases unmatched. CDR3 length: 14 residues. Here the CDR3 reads CASSVGQAQQPQHF. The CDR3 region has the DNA TGTGCCAGCAGCGTCGGACAGGCTCAACAGCCCCAGCATTTT. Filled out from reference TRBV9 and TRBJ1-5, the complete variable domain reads DSGVTQTPKHLITATGQRVTLRCSPRSGDLSVYWYQQSLDQGLQFLIQYYNGEERAKGNILERFSAQQFPDLHSELNLSSLELGDSALYFCASSVGQAQQPQHFGDGTRLSIL.

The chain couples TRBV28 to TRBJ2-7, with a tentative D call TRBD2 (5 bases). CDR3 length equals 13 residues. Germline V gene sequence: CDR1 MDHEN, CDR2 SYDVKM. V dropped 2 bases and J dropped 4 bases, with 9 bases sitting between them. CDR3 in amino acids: CASSLSGIYEQYF. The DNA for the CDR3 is TGTGCCAGCAGTTTAAGCGGAATTTACGAGCAGTACTTC.

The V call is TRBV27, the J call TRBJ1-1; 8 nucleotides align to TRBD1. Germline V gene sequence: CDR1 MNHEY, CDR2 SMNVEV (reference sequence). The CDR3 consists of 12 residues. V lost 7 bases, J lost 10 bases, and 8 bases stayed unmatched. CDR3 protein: CASKRTGKGAFF. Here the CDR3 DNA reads TGTGCCAGCAAAAGGACAGGGAAAGGAGCTTTCTTT.

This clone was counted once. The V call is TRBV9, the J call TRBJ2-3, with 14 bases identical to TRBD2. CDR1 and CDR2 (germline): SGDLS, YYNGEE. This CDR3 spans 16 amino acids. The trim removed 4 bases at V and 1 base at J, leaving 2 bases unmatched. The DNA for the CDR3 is TGTGCCAGCAGCTCGGGACTAGCGGGAGGCACAGATACGCAGTATTTT. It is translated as CASSSGLAGGTDTQYF.

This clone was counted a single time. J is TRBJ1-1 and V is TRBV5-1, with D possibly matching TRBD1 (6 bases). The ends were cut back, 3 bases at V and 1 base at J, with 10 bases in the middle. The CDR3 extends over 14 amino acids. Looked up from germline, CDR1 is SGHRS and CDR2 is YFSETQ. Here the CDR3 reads CASSSGGANTEAFF. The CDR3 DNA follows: TGCGCCAGCAGCTCCGGGGGGGCGAACACTGAAGCTTTCTTT.